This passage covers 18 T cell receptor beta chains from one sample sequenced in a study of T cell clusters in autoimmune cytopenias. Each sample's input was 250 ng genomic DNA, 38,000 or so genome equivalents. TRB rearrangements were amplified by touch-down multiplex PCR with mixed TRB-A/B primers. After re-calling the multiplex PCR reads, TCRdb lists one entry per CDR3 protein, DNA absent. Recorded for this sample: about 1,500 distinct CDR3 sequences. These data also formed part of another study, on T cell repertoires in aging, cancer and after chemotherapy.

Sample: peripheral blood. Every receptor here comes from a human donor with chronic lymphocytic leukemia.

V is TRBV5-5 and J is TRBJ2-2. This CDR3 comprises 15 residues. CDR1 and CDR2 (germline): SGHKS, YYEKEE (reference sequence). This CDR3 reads CASSPGSTNTGELFF.

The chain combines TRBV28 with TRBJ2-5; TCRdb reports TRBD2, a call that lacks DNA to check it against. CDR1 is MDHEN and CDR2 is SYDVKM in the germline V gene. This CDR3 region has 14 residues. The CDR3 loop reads CASRLTSVQETQYF.

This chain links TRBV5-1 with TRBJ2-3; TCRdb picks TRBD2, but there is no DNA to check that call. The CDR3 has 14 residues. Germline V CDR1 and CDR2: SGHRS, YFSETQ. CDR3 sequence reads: CASSLERETDTQYF.

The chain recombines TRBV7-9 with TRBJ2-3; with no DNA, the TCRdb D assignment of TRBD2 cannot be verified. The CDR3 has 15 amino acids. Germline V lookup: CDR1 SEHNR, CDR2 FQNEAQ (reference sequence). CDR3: CASSLTGRDTDTQYF.

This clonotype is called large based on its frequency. This CDR3 is CASSIGTSGRIEFF. V gene TRBV19 combines with J gene TRBJ2-1; as DNA is missing, the TRBD2 call by TCRdb cannot be tested. The germline V gene has CDR1 LNHDA and CDR2 SQIVND (reference sequence). The CDR3 runs to 14 residues.

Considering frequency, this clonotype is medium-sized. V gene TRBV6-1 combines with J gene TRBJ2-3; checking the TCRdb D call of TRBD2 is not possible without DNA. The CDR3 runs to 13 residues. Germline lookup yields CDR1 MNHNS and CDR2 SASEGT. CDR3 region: CASSEFELAPQYF.

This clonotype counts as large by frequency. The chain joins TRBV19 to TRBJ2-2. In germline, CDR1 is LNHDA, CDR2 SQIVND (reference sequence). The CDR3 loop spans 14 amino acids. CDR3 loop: CASSLGSLPGELFF.

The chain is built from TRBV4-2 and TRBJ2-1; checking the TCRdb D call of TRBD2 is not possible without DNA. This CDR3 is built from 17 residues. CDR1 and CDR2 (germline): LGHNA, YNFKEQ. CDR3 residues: CASSRRLAGEIANEQFF.

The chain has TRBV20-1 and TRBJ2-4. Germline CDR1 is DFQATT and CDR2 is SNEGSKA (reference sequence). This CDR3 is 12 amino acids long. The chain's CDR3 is CSAREQLNIQYF.

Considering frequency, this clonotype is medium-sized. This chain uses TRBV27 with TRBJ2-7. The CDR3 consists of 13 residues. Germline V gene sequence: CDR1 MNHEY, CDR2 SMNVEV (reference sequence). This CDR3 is CASSFSLSYEQYF.

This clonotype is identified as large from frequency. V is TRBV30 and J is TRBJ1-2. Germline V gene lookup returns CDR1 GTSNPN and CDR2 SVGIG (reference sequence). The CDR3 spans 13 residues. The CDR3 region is CAWSLERHYGYTF.

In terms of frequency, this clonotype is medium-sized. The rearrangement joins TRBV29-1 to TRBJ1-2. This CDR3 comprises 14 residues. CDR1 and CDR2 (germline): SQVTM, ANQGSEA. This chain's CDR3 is CSVSRRGRDYGYTF.

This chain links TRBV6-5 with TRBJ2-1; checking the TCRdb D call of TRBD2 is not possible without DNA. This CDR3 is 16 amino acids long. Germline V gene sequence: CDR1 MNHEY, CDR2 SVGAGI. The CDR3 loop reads CASTFSRDYSYNEQFF.

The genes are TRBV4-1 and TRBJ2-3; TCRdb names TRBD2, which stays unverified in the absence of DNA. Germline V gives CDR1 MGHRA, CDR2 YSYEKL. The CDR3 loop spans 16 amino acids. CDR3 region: CASSQVGRERRDTQYF.

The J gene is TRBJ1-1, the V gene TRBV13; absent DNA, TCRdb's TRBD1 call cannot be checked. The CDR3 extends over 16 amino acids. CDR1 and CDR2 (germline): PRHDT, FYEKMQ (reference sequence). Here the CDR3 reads CASSPGQNQLGTEAFF.

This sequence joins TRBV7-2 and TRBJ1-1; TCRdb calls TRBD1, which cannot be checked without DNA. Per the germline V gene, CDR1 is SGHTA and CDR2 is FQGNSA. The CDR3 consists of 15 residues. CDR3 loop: CASSPYPWERAEAFF.

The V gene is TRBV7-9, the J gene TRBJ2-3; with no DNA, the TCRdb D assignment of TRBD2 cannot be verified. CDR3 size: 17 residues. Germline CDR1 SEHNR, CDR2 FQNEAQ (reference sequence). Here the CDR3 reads CASSSGKPAGGADTQYF.

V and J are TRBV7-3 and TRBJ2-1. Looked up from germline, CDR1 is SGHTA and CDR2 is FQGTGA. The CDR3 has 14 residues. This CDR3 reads CASSLLTPRDEQFF.